The 15 T cell receptor beta chains below all came from one sample that was sequenced in a study of tissue T cells after allogeneic stem cell transplantation. The table came from immunoSEQ multiplex PCR; TCRdb's copy has only in-frame clones and leaves some out. In the table there are around 8,000 clones, approximately 50% of which are singletons. Sample time point: mouse harvest day 7 after allogeneic transplant. Mouse grafts combined 10^7 T-cell-depleted bone marrow cells with 10^6 splenic CD5+ T cells. The material sequenced was gut tissue. The receptor set was obtained from a female BALB/c mouse given C57BL/6 T cells with graft-versus-host disease after an allogeneic hematopoietic cell transplant.

Turning to this clone: The genes are named according to mouse. The read gets to within 1 residue of the CDR3 end, and the germline J gene fills in the rest. The V and J genes are TRBV23 and TRBJ2-5; the table's D gene call, TRBD2, was not cross checked with the DNA. The germline V gene has CDR1 KGHTA and CDR2 FQNQQP. There are 16 residues in the CDR3. The CDR3 DNA, read in part, is TGCTCCAGCAGTCAATGGGGGGGCGCGAACCAAGACACCCAGTAC. This codes for CSSSQWGGANQDTQY. From start to end, the CDR3 is CSSSQWGGANQDTQYF. Looking up the rest from reference TRBV23 and TRBJ2-5 gives the full variable domain: DAAVTQKPRYLIKMKGQEAEMKCIPEKGHTAVFWYQQKQSKELKFLIYFQNQQPLDQIDMVKERFSAVCPSSSLCSLGIRTCEAEDSALYLCSSSQWGGANQDTQYFGPGTRLLVL.

This clone was picked up a small number of times. Mouse gene names apply. The CDR3 is cut off 1 residue early in the read; its end comes from the germline J gene. The sample carries other DNA sequences with the same CDR3. The chain carries TRBV26 and TRBJ1-3; 7 bases align to TRBD1. Germline loops: CDR1 KGHPV, CDR2 FQNQEV (reference sequence). V lost 3 bases, J lost 2 bases, and 1 base stayed unmatched. The CDR3 consists of 14 residues. The sequenced part of the CDR3 DNA is TGTGCCAGCAGTCTCCAGGGGGCTGGAAATACGCTCTAT. This sequence encodes CASSLQGAGNTLY. The full CDR3 sequence reads CASSLQGAGNTLYF. Based on the CDR3 plus reference TRBV26 and TRBJ1-3, the full variable domain is NSKVIQTPRYLVKGQGQKAKMRCIPEKGHPVVFWYQQNKNNEFKFLINFQNQEVLQQIDMTEKRFSAECPSNSPCSLEIQSSEAGDSALYLCASSLQGAGNTLYFGEGSRLIVV.

Points on this clone: The genes are named according to mouse. The read finishes 1 residue shy of the CDR3 end, and the germline J gene is used to complete it. This chain connects TRBV3 to TRBJ1-4; D uncertain. CDR1 SNHLY and CDR2 FYNGKV come from the germline V gene (reference sequence). With 2 bases removed from V and 0 bases from J, the gap between germline ends came to 4 bases. The CDR3 runs 14 residues. The CDR3 sequence is CASSLRISNERLFF. Incomplete CDR3 DNA: TGTGCCAGCAGCTTAAGAATTTCCAACGAAAGATTATTT. The whole variable domain, remainder taken from reference TRBV3 and TRBJ1-4, is GPKVLQIPSHQIIDMGQMVTLNCDPVSNHLYFYWYKQILGQQMEFLVNFYNGKVMEKSKLFKDQFSVERPDGSYFTLKIQPTALEDSAVYFCASSLRISNERLFFGHGTKLSVL.

This clone was detected a few times. The genes are named according to mouse. The missing CDR3 end, 1 residue past where the read stops, is filled in from the germline J gene. The V and J genes are TRBV20 and TRBJ2-1; the D is unclear. V dropped 2 bases and J dropped 4 bases, with 6 bases sitting between them. Per germline, CDR1 GFQATS and CDR2 STVNSAI. CDR3 size: 12 residues. The DNA read from the CDR3 is TGTGGTGCTAGGCCGGGATATGCTGAGCAGTTC. It yields the protein CGARPGYAEQF. The whole CDR3 sequence reads CGARPGYAEQFF.

For this clone: These gene names are mouse names. The CDR3 end is not reached by the read, which stops 1 residue before it; the germline J gene fills it in. The chain recombines TRBV31 with TRBJ1-1; D unresolved. Deletions cut 0 bases from V and 6 bases from J, with 8 bases between. This CDR3 comprises 12 residues. The germline V gene encodes CDR1 GKSSPN and CDR2 SITVG. CDR3 region: CAWSLGQPEVFF. The covered CDR3 bases are TGTGCCTGGAGTCTAGGCCAGCCAGAAGTCTTC.

In this sample, this clone is medium-sized. Gene and germline names: mouse. The read comes to an end 1 residue before the CDR3 does, leaving the germline J gene to fill in the end. The chain links TRBV26 to TRBJ1-4, with TRBD1 matching over 10 bases. The CDR3 consists of 15 residues. V trimming: 4 bases; J trimming: 7 bases; junction bases outside the gene matches: 6. Germline V gives CDR1 KGHPV, CDR2 FQNQEV (reference sequence). The CDR3 DNA, read in part, is TGTGCCAGCAGTCCGGGACAGGGGAGAGGCGAAAGATTATTT. Amino acid sequence: CASSPGQGRGERLF. The entire CDR3 sequence reads CASSPGQGRGERLFF.

This clone came up a few times. The germline and genes are mouse ones. The read is 1 residue too short to cover the CDR3 end, so that end is filled in from the germline J gene. The chain links TRBV12-2 to TRBJ1-5; 7 nucleotides align to TRBD1. After removal of 4 bases from V and 5 bases from J, the junction contained 4 bases not matched to a gene. The CDR3 is 13 amino acids. The germline gives CDR1 SGHLS, CDR2 HYDKME. Here the CDR3 reads CASSPGTDQAPLF. The covered CDR3 bases are TGTGCCAGCTCCCCCGGGACAGACCAGGCTCCGCTT.

Comments on this clone: All gene names here are mouse names. The sequence runs out 1 residue before the end of the CDR3; the remainder is reconstructed from the germline J gene. The chain links TRBV24 to TRBJ2-7; 13 nucleotides line up with TRBD2. V lost 2 bases to trimming and J lost 5 bases; unmatched junction nucleotides: 0. CDR3 length: 14 residues. CDR1 is KGHTA, CDR2 FRNEEI, per germline. The CDR3 protein is CASSLGLGGHEQYF. CDR3 bases read: TGTGCCAGCAGTCTGGGACTGGGGGGGCATGAACAGTAC.

This clone was found a few times. Gene names follow the mouse nomenclature. Read sequence stops 1 residue before the CDR3 end, and the germline J gene provides the missing end. The chain uses TRBV1 and TRBJ2-2; TRBD1 agrees at 9 bases. With V trimmed by 3 bases and J by 1 base, 3 bases remained unmatched. Germline assignment: CDR1 NSQYPW and CDR2 LRSPGD (reference sequence). The CDR3 has 16 amino acids. CDR3 DNA (partial): TGCACCTGCAGTGCTCGGGACAGGGAAAACACCGGGCAGCTCTAC. As protein: CTCSARDRENTGQLY. The whole CDR3 protein reads CTCSARDRENTGQLYF.

This clone was counted a few times. The genes and germline here are from mouse. The DNA ends 1 residue before the CDR3 does, and the rest of the CDR3 is filled in from the germline J gene. This sequence joins TRBV23 and TRBJ2-7; the table assigns TRBD2, which was not confirmed against the DNA. CDR1 and CDR2 (germline): KGHTA, FQNQQP. The CDR3 length is 15 residues. CDR3 protein: CSSSQSGWGLYEQYF. CDR3 DNA (partial): TGCTCCAGCAGTCAATCCGGCTGGGGCCTCTATGAACAGTAC.

Remarks on this clone: Genes here carry mouse names. The CDR3 end lies 1 residue beyond the end of the read and is filled in from the germline J gene. V gene TRBV13-1 combines with J gene TRBJ2-1; no reliable D call. V was shortened by 0 bases and J by 2 bases, with 3 bases between the two germline ends. The length of the CDR3 is 13 residues. Germline values: CDR1 NSHNY, CDR2 SYGAGN. CDR3 bases read: TGTGCCAGCAGTGATGCATACTATGCTGAGCAGTTC. Its protein is CASSDAYYAEQF. The CDR3 reads in full as CASSDAYYAEQFF.

About this clone itself: Germline and genes here are mouse. The read comes to an end 1 residue before the CDR3 does, leaving the germline J gene to fill in the end. The chain employs TRBV26 and TRBJ1-1, with TRBD1 matching 7 bases. Trimming took 6 bases from V and 0 from J; bases not matched to a gene: 4. In germline, CDR1 is KGHPV, CDR2 FQNQEV (reference sequence). This CDR3 has 14 residues. The CDR3 protein is CASRLGQSNTEVFF. CDR3 bases read: TGTGCCAGCAGGCTGGGACAGTCAAACACAGAAGTCTTC. The whole variable domain, remainder taken from reference TRBV26 and TRBJ1-1, is NSKVIQTPRYLVKGQGQKAKMRCIPEKGHPVVFWYQQNKNNEFKFLINFQNQEVLQQIDMTEKRFSAECPSNSPCSLEIQSSEAGDSALYLCASRLGQSNTEVFFGKGTRLTVV.

As concerns this clone: Mouse names are used for the genes. CDR3 bases read: TGCTCCAGCAGTCAATGGGACAGAAACACCGGGCAGCTCTAC. Its translation: CSSSQWDRNTGQLY. The full CDR3 sequence reads CSSSQWDRNTGQLYF. The V and J genes are TRBV23 and TRBJ2-2; the listed D gene, TRBD1, was not tested against the DNA. The sequenced fragment ends 1 residue before the CDR3 boundary, so the rest is inferred from the germline J gene. The CDR3 loop spans 15 amino acids. Looked up from germline, CDR1 is KGHTA and CDR2 is FQNQQP.

Notes on this clone: Gene labels here are mouse ones. The read ends 1 residue early relative to the CDR3; the germline J gene fills the gap. The gene calls are TRBV3 and TRBJ1-3; 10 positions agree with TRBD1. This CDR3 comprises 15 residues. V dropped 5 bases and J dropped 1; count of bases not matched to a gene: 2. CDR1 and CDR2 (germline): SNHLY, FYNGKV (reference sequence). The CDR3 bases that were read are TGTGCCAGCAGCGGGGACAGGGGATCTGGAAATACGCTCTAT. Translating gives CASSGDRGSGNTLY. The full-length CDR3 reads as CASSGDRGSGNTLYF.

As for this clone: Gene names refer to mouse genes. The CDR3 extends 1 residue past the end of the read, so its final part is completed from the germline J gene. The genes are TRBV13-2 and TRBJ1-6; D may be TRBD1 (5 bases). TRBJ1-6 qualifies as an ORF whose function is uncertain. V lost 7 bases, J lost 0 bases, and 11 bases lay in between. Germline V gene sequence: CDR1 NNHNN, CDR2 SYGAGS (reference sequence). The CDR3 spans 15 residues. The part of the CDR3 DNA that was read is TGTGCCAGCTCTCCAGGGTTTTCCTATAATTCGCCCCTCTAC. Protein product: CASSPGFSYNSPLY. The whole CDR3 region reads CASSPGFSYNSPLYF.